This T cell receptor beta chain emerged from a study of blood T cells in healthy people across ages. Broader study findings: Aged donors had fewer naive CD4+ cells and lower diversity than long-lived donors. TCR beta diversity tracked closely with naive T cell percentage.

Each donor gave approximately 9.7 milliliters of peripheral blood. Combining a sample-barcoded 5' primer with a J-beta primer mix, a second PCR ran for roughly 6 to 12 cycles. Each cDNA molecule was tagged by a template-switch adaptor that had 12 random nucleotides. Each CDR3 protein is one row after TCRdb ran MiXCR on the 5' RACE reads. The table shows roughly 700,000 distinct CDR3 sequences, with 49% occurring only once. This CDR3 is built from 14 residues. Germline CDR1 and CDR2: SEHNR and FQNEAQ (reference sequence). In its sample, this clonotype was seen a few times. Its target is not known. Sequenced sample: blood. V is TRBV7-9 and J is TRBJ2-7, with D maybe TRBD1 (6 bases). The J call may be incorrect, as the DNA end agrees better with TRBJ2-5. This TCR was recovered from a woman in her sixties in good health. The CDR3 DNA is TGTGCCAGCAGCCCAACAGGGACCTCAGAGACCCAGTACTTC. Translation: CASSPTGTSETQYF.